The 27 T cell receptor beta chains presented below share a single source sample, sequenced in a study of blood T cells in healthy people across ages. For the second PCR, which ran for roughly 7 to 11 cycles, a sample-barcoded 5' primer and a J-beta primer mix were used. Each CDR3 protein gets one entry after TCRdb re-called the 5' RACE reads with MiXCR. The profile covers 1.5 million or so distinct CDR3 sequences, with about 43% appearing a single time and 7.9% taken by the ten largest. Source material: blood. The source is a woman aged 18 to 35 in good health.

The J gene is TRBJ2-1, the V gene TRBV7-2, with D perhaps matching TRBD1 or TRBD2 (5 bases each). The ends were cut back, 6 bases at V and 11 bases at J, with 20 bases in the middle. The CDR3 length is 14 residues. Germline CDR1 reads SGHTA; CDR2 reads FQGNSA. CDR3 coding DNA: TGTGCCAGCAGTCGGGACGTCGGAACGGGGAAGCAGTTCTTC. Residues: CASSRDVGTGKQFF.

The chain has TRBV9 and TRBJ2-3; the D gene is possibly TRBD2 (6 bases). The CDR3 contains 16 residues. Trimming removed 4 bases at V and 1 base at J, with 16 bases between. Germline V gene data show CDR1 as SGDLS and CDR2 as YYNGEE. CDR3 sequence: CASSPRIAVGTDTQYF. CDR3 DNA sequence: TGTGCCAGCAGCCCCAGAATAGCGGTTGGCACAGATACGCAGTATTTT.

This clonotype is a singleton in its sample. The J gene is TRBJ2-2, the V gene TRBV12-3 or TRBV12-4; 7 bases map to TRBD1. The CDR3 length is 15 residues. Trimming at V came to 6 bases and at J to 6 bases, leaving 10 bases not matched to a gene. Here the CDR3 reads CASSLGQFSAGELFF. DNA of the CDR3: TGTGCCAGCAGCCTGGGACAGTTCTCGGCCGGGGAGCTGTTTTTT.

The J gene is TRBJ2-3, the V gene TRBV20-1; 13 nucleotides agree with TRBD2. Unmatched junction bases numbered 7, after V lost 7 bases and J lost 3 bases. CDR3 length: 15 amino acids. CDR1 and CDR2 from the germline V gene are DFQATT and SNEGSKA (reference sequence). CDR3 coding DNA: TGCAGTGTTCCGAGACTAGCGGGGGGTACAGATACGCAGTATTTT. Translated, it gives CSVPRLAGGTDTQYF.

The chain uses TRBV5-5 and TRBJ2-1; 9 bases match TRBD1. The CDR3 is 16 amino acids. After removal of 1 base from V and 3 bases from J, the junction contained 5 bases not matched to a gene. Germline CDR1 and CDR2: SGHKS and YYEKEE (reference sequence). CDR3 nucleotide sequence: TGTGCCAGCAGCTTGTGGGGACAGGGTGGCTACAATGAGCAGTTCTTC. This codes for CASSLWGQGGYNEQFF.

This chain links TRBV30 with TRBJ1-1; a weak D match, TRBD1 (5 bases). The CDR3 is made up of 12 amino acids. V lost 1 base and J 11 bases, leaving 14 bases between the germline ends. Germline-derived CDR1 and CDR2 are GTSNPN and SVGIG (reference sequence). CDR3 coding DNA: TGTGCCTGGAGTGGGGGGGGGGATAGGGCTTTCTTT. Translating gives CAWSGGGDRAFF.

This clonotype was picked up a small number of times. This rearrangement joins TRBV6-5 to TRBJ2-1; D is unresolved. V lost 0 bases, J lost 7 bases, and 16 bases lay in between. Germline loops: CDR1 MNHEY, CDR2 SVGAGI. This CDR3 spans 16 amino acids. The CDR3: CASSYSQSPVGNEQFF. In DNA form, the CDR3 reads TGTGCCAGCAGTTACTCGCAGTCCCCGGTGGGGAATGAGCAGTTCTTC.

The J gene is TRBJ2-1, the V gene TRBV6-6; D is ambiguous. The ends were cut back, 5 bases at V and 7 bases at J, with 9 bases in the middle. The CDR3 is made up of 12 amino acids. Germline-derived CDR1 and CDR2 are MNHNY and SVGAGI (reference sequence). DNA for the CDR3: TGTGCCAGCAGTACCAATAGGAATGAGCAGTTCTTC. Its protein is CASSTNRNEQFF.

The rearrangement links TRBV4-1 to TRBJ1-1, with 8 bases lining up with TRBD1. The CDR3 is 15 residues long. V lost 9 bases and J lost 5; bases outside the gene matches: 14. Germline CDR1 reads MGHRA; CDR2 reads YSYEKL. The DNA for the CDR3 is TGCGCCAGTAGGCCGGCAGGGGGCGAGGATACTGAAGCTTTCTTT. This codes for CASRPAGGEDTEAFF.

The chain recombines TRBV4-1 with TRBJ1-2; perhaps TRBD1 as D (5 bases). CDR1 and CDR2 (germline): MGHRA, YSYEKL. This CDR3 contains 14 residues. The germline V and J ends were trimmed by 0 bases and 5 bases, with 10 bases remaining between them. Here the CDR3 reads CASSQEGTAYGYTF. Written as DNA, the CDR3 is TGCGCCAGCAGCCAAGAGGGGACGGCTTATGGCTACACCTTC.

V is TRBV20-1 and J is TRBJ2-5; TRBD1 is a possible D gene (5 bases). The J call may be faulty, since TRBJ2-7 better matches the DNA end. The CDR3 covers 14 residues. Germline values: CDR1 DFQATT, CDR2 SNEGSKA (reference sequence). The CDR3 DNA is TGCAGTGCTAGAGATGGGCCAGGGCGCGTCGAGCAGTACTTC. Translation gives CSARDGPGRVEQYF.

The CDR3 DNA sequence: TGTGCCAGCAGTGAAGGCTTCGCCCCAGCCAAAAACATTCAGTACTTC. It codes for CASSEGFAPAKNIQYF. The J gene is TRBJ2-4, the V gene TRBV6-1; D call uncertain. With 1 base removed from V and 0 bases from J, the gap between germline ends came to 10 bases. This CDR3 has 16 residues. Germline assignment: CDR1 MNHNS and CDR2 SASEGT.

This clonotype appeared many times. The rearrangement uses TRBV6-6 and TRBJ2-3; no firm D call. CDR3 length: 13 residues. The germline V and J ends were trimmed by 5 bases and 0 bases, with 6 bases remaining between them. CDR1 and CDR2 from the germline V gene are MNHNY and SVGAGI (reference sequence). In DNA form, the CDR3 reads TGTGCCAGCAGTCGCCCTAGCACAGATACGCAGTATTTT. It yields the protein CASSRPSTDTQYF.

This rearrangement joins TRBV7-8 to TRBJ2-2, with 7 bases matching TRBD2. J lost 4 bases, V lost 3 bases, and 5 bases had no gene match. The CDR3 is made up of 15 amino acids. CDR1 is SGHVS, CDR2 FQNEAQ, per germline. CDR3 loop: CASSLRGTGTGELFF. CDR3 DNA: TGTGCCAGCAGCTTGCGGGGGACGGGCACCGGGGAGCTGTTTTTT.

V usage is TRBV20-1 and J usage is TRBJ2-1; TRBD2 matches 7 bases. Germline V gene sequence: CDR1 DFQATT, CDR2 SNEGSKA (reference sequence). Germline trimming cut 6 bases from V and 1 base from J; bases unmatched to any gene: 6. The CDR3 runs to 14 residues. This chain's CDR3 is CSALGAGSYNEQFF. CDR3 in DNA: TGCAGTGCCCTGGGAGCGGGGTCCTACAATGAGCAGTTCTTC.

This sequence joins TRBV16 and TRBJ2-7, with 7 bases identical to TRBD1. The CDR3 runs to 16 residues. Per germline, CDR1 KGHSY and CDR2 FQNENV. The J segment lost 0 bases and the V segment lost 4 bases, leaving 9 bases of the junction unmatched. CDR3: CASSPADRSYSYEQYF. DNA for the CDR3: TGTGCCAGCAGCCCAGCGGACAGGAGCTACTCCTACGAGCAGTACTTC.

This clonotype came up a few times. The J gene is TRBJ2-1, the V gene TRBV6-2 or TRBV6-3, with D perhaps TRBD2 (6 bases). CDR3 length equals 13 residues. CDR1 and CDR2 from the germline V gene are MNHEY and SVGEGT. The V end was cut by 6 bases, the J end by 14 bases, with 20 bases between. CDR3 sequence reads: CASSQVSSAREFF. In DNA form, the CDR3 reads TGTGCCAGCAGCCAGGTCTCTAGCGCGAGGGAGTTCTTC.

V usage is TRBV3-1 and J usage is TRBJ1-2, with 9 bases fitting TRBD1. CDR3 size: 14 residues. The V segment lost 8 bases and the J segment 6 bases; nucleotides outside the gene matches: 10. In germline, CDR1 is LGHDT, CDR2 YNNKEL (reference sequence). Here the CDR3 DNA reads TGTGCCAGCCGACAACAGGGGGCCCGTCATGGCTACACCTTC. Its translation: CASRQQGARHGYTF.

This clonotype has a handful of counts. The chain joins TRBV4-1 to TRBJ2-1, with 7 bases aligning to TRBD2. The CDR3 runs 15 residues. J gave up 6 bases and V 0 bases, and 5 bases lay outside the gene matches. Germline assignment: CDR1 MGHRA and CDR2 YSYEKL. The CDR3 coding sequence is TGCGCCAGCAGCCAAGATCAATCGGGGGGCAATGAGCAGTTCTTC. Its translation: CASSQDQSGGNEQFF.

This clonotype was observed a few times. The chain combines TRBV9 with TRBJ2-3; D gene uncertain. V dropped 6 bases and J dropped 6 bases, with 20 bases sitting between them. The CDR3 is 15 amino acids. Germline assignment: CDR1 SGDLS and CDR2 YYNGEE. The CDR3 DNA reads TGTGCCAGCACGCGCGGAGACACAGATATCGATACGCAGTATTTT. Protein product: CASTRGDTDIDTQYF.

This clonotype was recorded a few times. The rearrangement uses TRBV25-1 and TRBJ2-3; a possible D gene is TRBD2 (6 bases). Trimming took off 6 bases at V and 12 bases at J, with 13 bases between the two ends. Germline V gene data show CDR1 as MGHDK and CDR2 as SYGVNS. The CDR3 is 11 residues long. In DNA, the CDR3 is TGTGCCAGCAGACGCGGGGACGGACAGTATTTT. This translates into CASRRGDGQYF.

This chain uses TRBV4-1 with TRBJ2-7, with D possibly matching TRBD1 (6 bases). From germline, CDR1 is MGHRA and CDR2 YSYEKL. The CDR3 length is 15 residues. V was cut by 4 bases and J by 5 bases, with 18 bases left in between. The CDR3, as DNA: TGCGCCAGCAGCCCAACACAGACAGGATCCCACGAGCAGTACTTC. The encoded protein is CASSPTQTGSHEQYF.

The chain couples TRBV7-8 to TRBJ2-1; TRBD2 agrees at 7 bases. This CDR3 comprises 16 residues. The V gene end was trimmed by 5 bases and the J gene end by 9 bases; junction bases not matched to a gene: 16. Germline V lookup: CDR1 SGHVS, CDR2 FQNEAQ. The CDR3 DNA reads as TGTGCCAGCAGCCCCCGTCGTGGGGGAGGGGCTAGTGAGCAGTTCTTC. Amino acids: CASSPRRGGGASEQFF. Combining the CDR3 with reference TRBV7-8 and TRBJ2-1 gives the whole variable domain GAGVSQSPRYKVAKRGQDVALRCDPISGHVSLFWYQQALGQGPEFLTYFQNEAQLDKSGLPSDRFFAERPEGSVSTLKIQRTQQEDSAVYLCASSPRRGGGASEQFFGPGTRLTVL.

The chain is built from TRBV2 and TRBJ1-2, with a weak D call TRBD1 (6 bases). Germline V gene sequence: CDR1 SNHLY, CDR2 FYNNEI. The V end lost 7 bases, the J end lost 4 bases, and 13 bases lay between the germline ends. The CDR3 loop spans 13 amino acids. The CDR3 loop reads CASTGTISYGYTF. The CDR3 DNA sequence: TGTGCCAGCACTGGGACAATTAGCTATGGCTACACCTTC.

The genes are TRBV2 and TRBJ2-1, with D possibly TRBD2 on 6 matching bases. Germline V lookup: CDR1 SNHLY, CDR2 FYNNEI. This CDR3 has 14 residues. Trimming cost V 7 bases and J 4 bases, with 14 bases left between them. This chain's CDR3 is CASNGGRTYNEQFF. CDR3 bases: TGTGCCAGCAACGGGGGACGGACTTACAATGAGCAGTTCTTC.

The chain recombines TRBV27 with TRBJ2-3, with D perhaps matching TRBD2 (5 bases). V shed 3 bases and J shed 2 bases, with 15 bases lying between them. The CDR3 has 16 amino acids. The V gene's germline CDR1 is MNHEY and CDR2 SMNVEV (reference sequence). The CDR3 DNA reads TGTGCCAGCAGTTTCCGGGGTAGTCAGTTCACAGATACGCAGTATTTT. This gives the protein CASSFRGSQFTDTQYF.

Regarding this clonotype: A junction boundary mismatches the germline segment, possibly from a read error. This rearrangement joins TRBV7-3 to TRBJ2-7, with 7 bases aligning to TRBD1. This CDR3 is built from 12 residues. CDR1 is SGHTA, CDR2 FQGTGA, per germline. CDR3: CASSLRGPRDFF. The CDR3 DNA reads TGTGCCAGCAGCTTGAGGGGGCCACGGGATTTCTTC.